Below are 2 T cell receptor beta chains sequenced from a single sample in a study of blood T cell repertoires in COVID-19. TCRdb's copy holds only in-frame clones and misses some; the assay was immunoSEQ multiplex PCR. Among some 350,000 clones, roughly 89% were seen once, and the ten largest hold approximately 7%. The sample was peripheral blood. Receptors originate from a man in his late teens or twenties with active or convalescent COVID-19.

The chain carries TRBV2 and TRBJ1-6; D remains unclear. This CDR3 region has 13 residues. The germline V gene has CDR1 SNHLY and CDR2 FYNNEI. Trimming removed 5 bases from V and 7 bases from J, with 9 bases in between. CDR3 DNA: TGTGCCAGCAGTCCCATCGGGAATTCACCCCTCCACTTT. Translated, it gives CASSPIGNSPLHF.

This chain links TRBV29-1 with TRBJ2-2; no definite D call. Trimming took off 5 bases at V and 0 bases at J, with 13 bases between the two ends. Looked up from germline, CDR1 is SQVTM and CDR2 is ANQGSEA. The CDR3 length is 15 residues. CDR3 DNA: TGCAGCGTTTTGGTTGAACAGACGAACACCGGGGAGCTGTTTTTT. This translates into CSVLVEQTNTGELFF.